This TCR beta chain was observed in a study of T cell repertoires in cytomegalovirus infection. Germline values: CDR1 MNHEY, CDR2 SVGAGI. V shed 2 bases, J shed 13 bases, and the junction held 5 bases outside the gene matches. The CDR3 covers 12 residues. This clonotype was detected a few times. Its cognate antigen is unknown. One entry per CDR3 protein, called by TCRdb with MiXCR from the reads. Here the sample spans roughly 920,000 distinct CDR3 sequences, about a third being singletons. This sequence was found in a human donor in good health (CMV status not recorded). Some clones in this sample may be carry-over from other donors' samples. The chain carries TRBV6-5 and TRBJ2-1, with 7 bases lining up with TRBD1. Sequencing was performed on cultured CD8+ T cells from PBMCs, taken from culture after CMV antigen stimulation. This CDR3 is CASSYRGLVQFF. The CDR3 nucleotides read TGTGCCAGCAGTTACAGGGGGCTCGTTCAGTTCTTC.